The 22 T cell receptor beta chains in this list originate from one sample, sequenced in a study of CD8 T cells in ankylosing spondylitis. TCRdb passed the 5' RACE reads through MiXCR, listing each CDR3 protein once. The profile shows around 160,000 distinct CDR3 sequences, roughly 11% of them singletons. The sequenced sample consisted of blood, either unsorted or a sorted T cell fraction (not recorded which). Receptor source: a male donor with ankylosing spondylitis or in good health (not recorded which).

This clonotype was detected many times. V and J are TRBV10-2 and TRBJ2-3; D possibly corresponds to TRBD1 (6 bases). Trimming removed 8 bases at V and 6 bases at J, with 9 bases between. The CDR3 totals 11 residues. Germline V gene data show CDR1 as WSHSY and CDR2 as SAAADI. Here the CDR3 DNA reads TGCGCCAGCGAGGGGGTCGATACGCAGTATTTT. Residues: CASEGVDTQYF.

The rearrangement uses TRBV6-2 or TRBV6-3 and TRBJ2-5, with TRBD2 matching 12 bases. There are 14 residues in the CDR3. Germline CDR1 MNHEY, CDR2 SVGEGT. V was pared by 5 bases and J by 4 bases, with 2 bases of the junction left unmatched. This CDR3 is CASSPTSGGETQYF. The CDR3, as DNA: TGTGCCAGCAGTCCGACTAGCGGGGGAGAGACCCAGTACTTC.

This clonotype showed up many times. The V call is TRBV12-3 or TRBV12-4, the J call TRBJ1-1, with a weak D call TRBD1 (6 bases). Trimming took 3 bases from V and 1 from J, leaving 18 bases between them. This CDR3 has 17 residues. The CDR3 reads CASSLAVGGSGNTEAFF. In nucleotides, the CDR3 is TGTGCCAGCAGTTTGGCTGTTGGGGGCTCGGGGAACACTGAAGCTTTCTTT.

This clonotype was seen more than once but under ten times. The chain links TRBV11-2 to TRBJ2-3, with TRBD2 matching over 9 bases. After removal of 3 bases from V and 4 bases from J, the junction contained 14 bases not matched to a gene. The length of the CDR3 is 18 residues. The V gene's germline CDR1 is SGHAT and CDR2 FQNNGV. The DNA of the CDR3 is TGTGCCAGCAGCTTGGATTATGCGGGGGGGCCGAGGGCAGATACGCAGTATTTT. Translating it yields CASSLDYAGGPRADTQYF. Filled out from reference TRBV11-2 and TRBJ2-3, the complete variable domain reads EAGVAQSPRYKIIEKRQSVAFWCNPISGHATLYWYQQILGQGPKLLIQFQNNGVVDDSQLPKDRFSAERLKGVDSTLKIQPAKLEDSAVYLCASSLDYAGGPRADTQYFGPGTRLTVL.

The table lists this clonotype with a few counts. The V and J genes are TRBV7-2 and TRBJ2-5; D is ambiguous. The CDR3 extends over 16 amino acids. Germline V lookup: CDR1 SGHTA, CDR2 FQGNSA. Trimming removed 3 bases at V and 5 bases at J, with 19 bases between. CDR3 coding DNA: TGTGCCAGCAGCTTCTTCTCTCGGGCCGGTATGGAGACCCAGTACTTC. Translated, it gives CASSFFSRAGMETQYF.

This clonotype appeared a few times. The chain uses TRBV6-5 and TRBJ2-3; a weak D match, TRBD1 (6 bases). The germline V gene encodes CDR1 MNHEY and CDR2 SVGAGI. CDR3 length: 16 residues. V was trimmed by 2 bases and J by 0 bases, leaving 12 bases between them. CDR3 in amino acids: CASSYLTGPSTDTQYF. CDR3 DNA: TGTGCCAGCAGTTACCTGACAGGTCCTAGCACAGATACGCAGTATTTT.

CDR3: CASSMDYPEQFF. The CDR3 nucleotides read TGTGCCAGCAGTATGGACTACCCCGAGCAGTTCTTC. The chain recombines TRBV7-2 with TRBJ2-1; possible D gene TRBD2, 6 bases. The length of the CDR3 is 12 residues. Trimming took 6 bases from V and 10 from J, leaving 13 bases between them. CDR1 and CDR2 (germline): SGHTA, FQGNSA.

This clonotype was seen repeatedly, ten times or more. This chain links TRBV6-1 with TRBJ1-2, with a weak D call TRBD1 (6 bases). The CDR3 loop spans 13 amino acids. V was shortened by 3 bases and J by 2 bases, with 7 bases between the two germline ends. The V gene's germline CDR1 is MNHNS and CDR2 SASEGT. The DNA of the CDR3 is TGTGCCAGCAGTGAGACAGGCAACTATGGCTACACCTTC. Protein product: CASSETGNYGYTF.

This clonotype was seen a few times. CDR3 loop: CASSWRQGYGYTF. The CDR3 nucleotides read TGTGCCAGCAGCTGGAGACAGGGATATGGCTACACCTTC. This chain uses TRBV7-6 with TRBJ1-2; 7 positions match TRBD1. CDR1 SGHVS and CDR2 FNYEAQ come from the germline V gene. V shed 4 bases, J shed 5 bases, and the junction held 4 bases outside the gene matches. This CDR3 contains 13 residues.

This clonotype was seen many times. The chain joins TRBV6-5 to TRBJ2-2; D gene uncertain. The CDR3 runs to 15 residues. V gave up 4 bases and J gave up 0 bases, with 9 bases separating them. Germline CDR1 is MNHEY and CDR2 is SVGAGI. CDR3 sequence (DNA): TGTGCCAGCAGTTCAGACGTTACGAACACCGGGGAGCTGTTTTTT. Translating it yields CASSSDVTNTGELFF.

There are a few counts of this clonotype. The genes are TRBV6-1 and TRBJ2-7, with 7 bases aligning to TRBD2. The CDR3 is made up of 13 amino acids. The germline V gene encodes CDR1 MNHNS and CDR2 SASEGT. CDR3 residues: CAAAVAGPYEQYF. In DNA, the CDR3 is TGTGCGGCGGCGGTAGCGGGCCCCTACGAGCAGTACTTC.

This clonotype was detected only a few times. The CDR3 coding sequence is TGTGCCAGCAGTCTTTCGGACAGGGTGAACACTGAAGCTTTCTTT. Translation gives CASSLSDRVNTEAFF. This chain links TRBV27 with TRBJ1-1, with 8 bases lining up with TRBD1. The trim removed 5 bases at V and 0 bases at J, leaving 5 bases unmatched. This CDR3 is built from 15 residues. Germline assignment: CDR1 MNHEY and CDR2 SMNVEV (reference sequence).

The chain joins TRBV3-1 to TRBJ2-1, with TRBD2 matching 7 bases. The CDR3 is 19 residues long. The junction had 24 bases not matched to a gene; V was cut back by 0 bases and J by 13 bases. Germline V gene sequence: CDR1 LGHDT, CDR2 YNNKEL (reference sequence). DNA of the CDR3: TGTGCCAGCAGCCAAGATCCTACTGGTGACGTGCGGGAGAAGATCTTACAGTTCTTC. It codes for CASSQDPTGDVREKILQFF.

This clonotype was seen at least ten times. The V call is TRBV21-1, the J call TRBJ1-6; the DNA was not compared with TRBD1, the D call given in the table. TRBV21-1 is noted as a pseudogene. There are 16 residues in the CDR3. CDR3 loop: CASSRSQGDYNSPLHF. The CDR3 coding sequence is TGTGCCAGCAGCAGATCCCAGGGGGATTATAATTCACCCCTCCACTTT.

This clonotype was found many times. This chain joins TRBV9 and TRBJ1-6; D not certain. Looked up from germline, CDR1 is SGDLS and CDR2 is YYNGEE. This CDR3 comprises 13 residues. V shed 5 bases and J shed 7 bases, with 10 bases lying between them. CDR3 residues: CASSPGPNSPLHF. The CDR3, as DNA: TGTGCCAGCAGTCCAGGCCCCAATTCACCCCTCCACTTT.

Ten or more counts support this clonotype. The genes are TRBV10-2 and TRBJ1-1; the D is unclear. The CDR3 is made up of 13 amino acids. CDR1 is WSHSY and CDR2 is SAAADI in the germline V gene. Trimming cost V 4 bases and J 1 base, with 7 bases left between them. CDR3 bases: TGCGCCAGCAGTGTGGACGGGAACACTGAAGCTTTCTTT. It translates to CASSVDGNTEAFF.

This clonotype was seen repeatedly, ten times or more. This chain links TRBV9 with TRBJ2-2; perhaps TRBD1 as D (5 bases). Germline values: CDR1 SGDLS, CDR2 YYNGEE. The CDR3 sequence is 12 residues long. V lost 5 bases to trimming and J lost 5 bases, with 7 bases between them. DNA for the CDR3: TGTGCCAGCAGAGGGGTAACCGGGGAGCTGTTTTTT. The encoded protein is CASRGVTGELFF.

The chain combines TRBV11-3 with TRBJ2-3; 11 bases are a match to TRBD2. The trim removed 5 bases at V and 2 bases at J, leaving 6 bases unmatched. CDR1 is SGHNT and CDR2 is YENEEA in the germline V gene. CDR3 length: 16 residues. CDR3 sequence (DNA): TGTGCCAGCAGCCTGGGACTAGCGGACTTCACAGATACGCAGTATTTT. This sequence encodes CASSLGLADFTDTQYF. The whole variable domain, filled in from reference TRBV11-3 and TRBJ2-3, reads EAGVVQSPRYKIIEKKQPVAFWCNPISGHNTLYWYLQNLGQGPELLIRYENEEAVDDSQLPKDRFSAERLKGVDSTLKIQPAELGDSAVYLCASSLGLADFTDTQYFGPGTRLTVL.

Ten or more counts support this clonotype. This sequence joins TRBV10-3 and TRBJ1-1; a possible D gene is TRBD1 (5 bases). Germline V CDR1 and CDR2: ENHRY, SYGVKD. Trimming pared 4 bases from V and 10 bases from J, leaving 13 bases between. The CDR3 extends over 12 amino acids. The CDR3 protein is CAISGERQTAFF. CDR3 nucleotides: TGTGCCATCAGTGGGGAGAGACAGACAGCTTTCTTT.

The chain is built from TRBV14 and TRBJ2-2; D possibly matches TRBD1 or TRBD2 (6 bases each). The length of the CDR3 is 18 residues. V lost 0 bases to trimming and J lost 5 bases, with 19 bases between them. Germline CDR1 reads SGHDN; CDR2 reads FVKESK. The DNA for the CDR3 is TGTGCCAGCAGCCAAGATCTGCGGGGTCGGAGGGGGACCGGGGAGCTGTTTTTT. This sequence encodes CASSQDLRGRRGTGELFF.

This clonotype was found a few times. This sequence joins TRBV6-6 and TRBJ2-3; 15 bases align to TRBD2. Germline trimming cut 2 bases from V and 0 bases from J; bases unmatched to any gene: 6. Looked up from germline, CDR1 is MNHNY and CDR2 is SVGAGI (reference sequence). The CDR3 spans 19 residues. The CDR3 DNA reads as TGTGCCAGCAGTTACGCGGGACTAGCGGGAGGACGTAGCACAGATACGCAGTATTTT. The encoded protein is CASSYAGLAGGRSTDTQYF.

In this sample, this clonotype turned up many times. This chain links TRBV4-3 with TRBJ2-7, with D possibly TRBD1 on 6 matching bases. Germline loops: CDR1 LGHNA, CDR2 YSLEER. V shed 3 bases and J shed 3 bases, with 12 bases lying between them. CDR3 length equals 14 residues. This chain's CDR3 is CASSHNRDLYEQYF. The CDR3 DNA reads TGCGCCAGCAGCCATAACAGGGACCTCTACGAGCAGTACTTC.